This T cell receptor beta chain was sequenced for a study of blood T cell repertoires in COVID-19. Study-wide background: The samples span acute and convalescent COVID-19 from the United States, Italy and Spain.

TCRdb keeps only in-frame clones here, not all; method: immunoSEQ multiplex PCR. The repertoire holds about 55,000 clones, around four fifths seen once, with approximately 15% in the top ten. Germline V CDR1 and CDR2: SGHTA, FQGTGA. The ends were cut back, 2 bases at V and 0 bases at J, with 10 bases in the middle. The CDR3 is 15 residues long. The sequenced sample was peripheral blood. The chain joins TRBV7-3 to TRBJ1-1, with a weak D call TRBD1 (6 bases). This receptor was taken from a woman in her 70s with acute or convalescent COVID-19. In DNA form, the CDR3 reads TGTGCCAGCAGCTTAGTGGACAGAATGAACACTGAAGCTTTCTTT. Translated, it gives CASSLVDRMNTEAFF.